This T cell receptor beta chain came from a study of T cells in Graves' hyperthyroidism and ophthalmopathy. Findings and caveats of the study: Ophthalmopathy prediction by the model preceded onset by a median 6.5 months.

RNA transcripts yielded amplified TCR beta CDR3 regions. First-round RT-PCR with HTBI primers amplified the TCR CDR3 region. TCRdb reprocessed the multiplex PCR reads with MiXCR, giving one entry per CDR3 protein. The sample comprises 550,000 to 700,000 distinct CDR3 sequences, 46% of which are singletons, and 15% to 20% rests with the top ten. This clonotype was observed many times. The antigen is undetermined. Source material: peripheral blood or thyroid tissue (not recorded which). This TCR was recovered from an adult woman with Graves' disease, either hyperthyroidism or ophthalmopathy (not recorded which).

The CDR3 reads CASSPPGLATTGELFF. CDR3 in DNA: TGTGCCAGCAGTCCCCCGGGACTAGCCACCACCGGGGAGCTGTTTTTT. The genes are TRBV12-3 or TRBV12-4 and TRBJ2-2; TRBD2 matches at 9 bases. Trimming took 5 bases from V and 4 from J; bases not matched to a gene: 8. This CDR3 comprises 16 residues.